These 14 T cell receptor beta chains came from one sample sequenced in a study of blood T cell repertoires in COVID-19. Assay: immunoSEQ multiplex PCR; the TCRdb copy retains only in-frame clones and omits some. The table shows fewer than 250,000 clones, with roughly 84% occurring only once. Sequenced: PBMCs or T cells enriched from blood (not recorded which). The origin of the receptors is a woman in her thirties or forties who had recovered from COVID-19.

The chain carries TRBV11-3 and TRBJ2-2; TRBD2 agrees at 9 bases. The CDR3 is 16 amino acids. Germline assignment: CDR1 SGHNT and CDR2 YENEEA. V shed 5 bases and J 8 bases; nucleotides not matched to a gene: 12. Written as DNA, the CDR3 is TGTGCCAGCAGCCCACGGGCCGCGGGAGGGATAGGGGAGCTGTTTTTT. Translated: CASSPRAAGGIGELFF.

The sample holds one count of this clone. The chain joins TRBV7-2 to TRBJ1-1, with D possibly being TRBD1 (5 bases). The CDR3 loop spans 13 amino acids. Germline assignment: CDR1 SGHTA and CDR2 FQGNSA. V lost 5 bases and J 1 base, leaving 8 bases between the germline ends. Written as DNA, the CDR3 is TGTGCCAGCAGCCAAGACAGGAACACTGAAGCTTTCTTT. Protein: CASSQDRNTEAFF.

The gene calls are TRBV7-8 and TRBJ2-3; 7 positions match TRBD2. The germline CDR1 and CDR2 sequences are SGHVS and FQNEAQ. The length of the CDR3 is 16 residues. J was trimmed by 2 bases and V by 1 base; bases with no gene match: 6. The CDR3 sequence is CASSLEAAGITDTQYF. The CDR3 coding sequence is TGTGCCAGCAGCTTAGAGGCAGCGGGGATCACAGATACGCAGTATTTT.

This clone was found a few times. The CDR3: CATSHPGLARGEQFF. The CDR3 region has the DNA TGTGCCACCAGTCATCCGGGACTAGCGAGGGGTGAGCAGTTCTTC. The genes are TRBV24-1 and TRBJ2-1, with TRBD2 matching 10 bases. Germline V CDR1 and CDR2: KGHDR, SFDVKD. The CDR3 is made up of 15 amino acids. V was pared by 6 bases and J by 9 bases, with 10 bases of the junction left unmatched.

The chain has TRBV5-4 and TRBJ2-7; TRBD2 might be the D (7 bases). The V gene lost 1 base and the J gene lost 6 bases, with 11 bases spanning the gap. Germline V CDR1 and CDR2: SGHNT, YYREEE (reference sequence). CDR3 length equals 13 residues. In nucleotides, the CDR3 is TGTGCCAGCAGCTTGTGGGGGGGGCTCGAGCAGTACGTC. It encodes CASSLWGGLEQYV.

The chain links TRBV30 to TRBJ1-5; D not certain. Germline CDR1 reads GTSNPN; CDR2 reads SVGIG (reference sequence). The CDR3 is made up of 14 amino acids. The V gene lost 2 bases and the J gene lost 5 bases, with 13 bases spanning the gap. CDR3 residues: CAWSFEAVDQPQHF. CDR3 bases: TGTGCCTGGAGTTTTGAGGCGGTTGATCAGCCCCAGCATTTT.

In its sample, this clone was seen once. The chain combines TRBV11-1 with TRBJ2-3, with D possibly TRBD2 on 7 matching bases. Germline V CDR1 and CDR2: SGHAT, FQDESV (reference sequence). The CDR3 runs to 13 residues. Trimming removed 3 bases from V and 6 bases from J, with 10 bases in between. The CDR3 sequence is CASSFGGADTQYF. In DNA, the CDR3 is TGTGCCAGCAGCTTTGGGGGGGCCGATACGCAGTATTTT.

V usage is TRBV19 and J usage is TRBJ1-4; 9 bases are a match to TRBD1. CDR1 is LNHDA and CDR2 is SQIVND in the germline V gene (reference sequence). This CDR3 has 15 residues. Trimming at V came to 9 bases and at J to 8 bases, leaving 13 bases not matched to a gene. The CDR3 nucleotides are TGTGCCAGCCGACTGGGACAGGGCTTTGGGGAAAAACTGTTTTTT. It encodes CASRLGQGFGEKLFF.

The CDR3 nucleotides read TGTGCCAGCAGCTCCACCAGAGGGGATACGCAGTATTTT. It specifies CASSSTRGDTQYF. V usage is TRBV7-2 and J usage is TRBJ2-3; D is perhaps TRBD2 (5 bases). Trimming removed 4 bases from V and 6 bases from J, with 11 bases in between. The CDR3 length is 13 residues. Germline CDR1 and CDR2: SGHTA and FQGNSA.

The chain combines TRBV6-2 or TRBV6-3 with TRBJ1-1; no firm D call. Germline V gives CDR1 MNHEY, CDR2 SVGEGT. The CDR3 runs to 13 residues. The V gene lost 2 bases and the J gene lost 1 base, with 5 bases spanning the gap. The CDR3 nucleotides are TGTGCCAGCAGTTACGGAGGGAACACTGAAGCTTTCTTT. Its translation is CASSYGGNTEAFF.

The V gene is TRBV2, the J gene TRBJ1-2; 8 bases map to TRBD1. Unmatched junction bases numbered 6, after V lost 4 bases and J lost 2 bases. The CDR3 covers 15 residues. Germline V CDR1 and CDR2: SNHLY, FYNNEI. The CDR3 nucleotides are TGTGCCAGCAGTGGGGGACAGGACGGGAACTATGGCTACACCTTC. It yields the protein CASSGGQDGNYGYTF.

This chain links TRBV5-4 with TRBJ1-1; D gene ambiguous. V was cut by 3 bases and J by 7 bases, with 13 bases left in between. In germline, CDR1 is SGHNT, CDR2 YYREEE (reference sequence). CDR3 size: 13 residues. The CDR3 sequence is CASSSPARDEAFF. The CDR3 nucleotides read TGTGCCAGCAGCTCCCCCGCTCGAGATGAAGCTTTCTTT.

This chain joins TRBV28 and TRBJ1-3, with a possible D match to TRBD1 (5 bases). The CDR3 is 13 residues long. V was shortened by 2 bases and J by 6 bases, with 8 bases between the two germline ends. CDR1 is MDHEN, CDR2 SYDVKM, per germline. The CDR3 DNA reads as TGTGCCAGCAGTTTAGACAGTTTAAACACCATATATTTT. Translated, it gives CASSLDSLNTIYF.

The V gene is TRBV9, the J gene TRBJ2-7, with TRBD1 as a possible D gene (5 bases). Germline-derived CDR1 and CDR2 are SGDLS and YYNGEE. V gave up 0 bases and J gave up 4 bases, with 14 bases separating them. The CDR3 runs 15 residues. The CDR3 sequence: CASSVGAGMGYEQYV. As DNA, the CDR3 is TGTGCCAGCAGCGTAGGGGCAGGGATGGGGTACGAGCAGTACGTC.